The rows below give T cell receptor beta chains drawn from one sample of a study of shared clonotypes between healthy human individuals. This table comes from immunoSEQ multiplex PCR, and its TCRdb copy is limited to in-frame clones, with some not included. Altogether about 1.5 million clones are present, 95% to 99% being singletons, with the ten largest covering roughly 0.45%. Sequencing input: naive CD4+ T cells sorted from blood. These TCRs come from a man under 40 in good health. CDR3s include the opening cysteine and the closing phenylalanine or tryptophan. D genes are given only for firm matches. Part of the rows lack a size; the others show once, few, many or a class for expanded clones.

TRBD2 - TRBJ2-3 TRBV5-4 TGTGCCAGCAGCTTGGAGAGCGGGGCAGATACGCAGTATTTT CASSLESGADTQYF
- - TRBJ1-4 TRBV16 TGTGCCAGCAGCCAATGGACAGCTGTGGGGGAAAAACTGTTTTTT CASSQWTAVGEKLFF
TRBD1 - TRBJ2-5 TRBV5-1 TGCGCCAGCAGCTTATGGGACAGCCAAGAGACCCAGTACTTC CASSLWDSQETQYF
- once TRBJ2-2 TRBV5-1 TGCGCCAGCAGCTTGGGAGGGGAATGGAGCGGGGAGCTGTTTTTT CASSLGGEWSGELFF
- - TRBJ2-1 TRBV7-2 TGTGCCAGCAGCTTGCAGGGTAGCAACAATGAGCAGTTCTTC CASSLQGSNNEQFF
- - TRBJ1-1 TRBV11-2 TGTGCCAGCAGCTCCCGACAGAACACTGAAGCTTTCTTT CASSSRQNTEAFF
TRBD1 - TRBJ2-5 TRBV30 TGTGCCTGGAGTGTGGGAAACCGGGACAGGGGATCCAAGCAGTACTTC CAWSVGNRDRGSKQYF
- - TRBJ2-7 TRBV9 TGTGCCAGCAGCCCCCACGGGGTCGGGTTTAACGAGCAGTACTTC CASSPHGVGFNEQYF
TRBD2 once TRBJ2-5 TRBV5-1 TGCGCCAGCAGCTCGGCGGGGACTAGCGGGCAAGAGACCCAGTACTTC CASSSAGTSGQETQYF
- once TRBJ2-7 TRBV27 TGTGCCAGCAGTTTAAGGGGAACCTACGAGCAGTACTTC CASSLRGTYEQYF
TRBD1 - TRBJ1-5 TRBV5-6 TGTGCCAGCAGCTTGATGGACAGGGGTGGCAATCAGCCCCAGCATTTT CASSLMDRGGNQPQHF
- - TRBJ2-7 TRBV28 TGTGCCAGCAGTTTCCTTGGAGTACCCTACGAGCAGTACTTC CASSFLGVPYEQYF
TRBD1 - TRBJ2-7 TRBV11-2 TGTGCCAGCAGCGCACCGGACAGGGGGCTCTACGAGCAGTACTTC CASSAPDRGLYEQYF
- - TRBJ2-5 TRBV7-2 TGTGCCAGCAGCCCTACCAATTTTCAAGAGACCCAGTACTTC CASSPTNFQETQYF
- - TRBJ2-7 TRBV5-4 TGTGCCAGCAGCCTGGGACTCGACATCTACGAGCAGTACTTC CASSLGLDIYEQYF
TRBD2 once TRBJ2-1 TRBV7-8 TGTGCCAGCAGCCTCAGAGGACTAGCGGGAACAAATGAGCAGTTCTTC CASSLRGLAGTNEQFF
- - TRBJ2-2 TRBV10-3 TGTGCCACCCGGCGAACCGGGGAGCTGTTTTTT CATRRTGELFF
TRBD2 - TRBJ2-1 TRBV27 TGTGCCAGCAGTTTATCCCGTACGAGCGGGAGAGTGGGTGAGCAGTTCTTC CASSLSRTSGRVGEQFF